The clone carrying this T cell receptor (beta chain) came up a few times. Antigen specificity is unknown. The CDR3 length is 17 residues. CDR1 DFQATT and CDR2 SNEGSKA come from the germline V gene (reference sequence). Then a second PCR, running roughly 7 to 12 cycles, was carried out with a sample-barcoded 5' primer and a J-beta primer mix. A tag from a template-switch adaptor with 12 random nucleotides marked each cDNA molecule. TCRdb called the 5' RACE reads again in MiXCR, with one record for every CDR3 protein. The sample carries 700,000 or so distinct CDR3 sequences, 22% recorded once. These data are taken from a study of blood T cells in healthy people across ages. General study findings and limits: Naive CD4+ cell counts and diversity both ran higher in long-lived than in aged donors.

The chain has TRBV20-1 and TRBJ2-5; D call uncertain. TRBJ2-1 explains the end of the DNA better; the J call may be wrong. The clonotype comes from a man between 65 and 85 years old in good health. Sequencing was performed on blood. The CDR3, as DNA: TGCAGTGCTAGAGATCCCCCCCAGTCCGCAACTTACAATGAGCAGTTCTTC. Amino acid sequence: CSARDPPQSATYNEQFF.